The 17 T cell receptor beta chains below all came from one sample that was sequenced in a study of blood T cell repertoires in COVID-19. The assay was immunoSEQ multiplex PCR, and TCRdb's table has in-frame clones only and misses some. The table lists around 260,000 clones, around nine tenths of them singletons, with 0.94% in the top ten. Input material: peripheral blood. These receptors were collected from a woman in her thirties or forties who had recovered from COVID-19.

The genes are TRBV28 and TRBJ2-2; D is unclear. The germline gives CDR1 MDHEN, CDR2 SYDVKM. The CDR3 covers 14 residues. V gave up 3 bases and J gave up 2 bases, with 7 bases separating them. As DNA, the CDR3 is TGTGCCAGCAGTTTCCGGAGTAACACCGGGGAGCTGTTTTTT. Translated, it gives CASSFRSNTGELFF.

V and J are TRBV6-5 and TRBJ2-5; 10 nucleotides align to TRBD2. This CDR3 is 16 amino acids long. CDR1 and CDR2 from the germline V gene are MNHEY and SVGAGI. The V segment lost 4 bases and the J segment 7 bases; nucleotides outside the gene matches: 12. CDR3 region: CASSWGGTSDMWTQYF. The CDR3 bases are TGTGCCAGCAGTTGGGGGGGGACTAGCGATATGTGGACCCAGTACTTC.

The chain is built from TRBV4-1 and TRBJ2-3; TRBD2 might be the D (5 bases). In germline, CDR1 is MGHRA, CDR2 YSYEKL. This CDR3 comprises 16 residues. V lost 0 bases, J lost 2 bases, and 12 bases lay in between. CDR3: CASSQDGERYTDTQYF. DNA for the CDR3: TGCGCCAGCAGCCAAGACGGGGAGCGGTACACAGATACGCAGTATTTT.

V gene TRBV7-9 combines with J gene TRBJ2-3, with 11 bases aligning to TRBD1. The CDR3 is 18 amino acids. Germline V gene lookup returns CDR1 SEHNR and CDR2 FQNEAQ (reference sequence). After removal of 5 bases from V and 5 bases from J, the junction contained 15 bases not matched to a gene. The DNA of the CDR3 is TGTGCCAGCAGCCCGCGGACAGGGGGCGGGACACAACAAGATACGCAGTATTTT. It codes for CASSPRTGGGTQQDTQYF.

On this clone: Compared with germline, one end of the junction differs, possibly owing to a read error. The chain has TRBV7-7 and TRBJ1-1; no firm D call. Looked up from germline, CDR1 is SSHAT and CDR2 is FNYEAQ (reference sequence). The CDR3 spans 12 residues. The CDR3 DNA sequence: TGTGCTAGCAGCTTAGGTAGCACTGAAGCTTTCTTT. This encodes CASSLGSTEAFF.

The chain couples TRBV7-9 to TRBJ1-4; D is uncertain. The CDR3 covers 14 residues. The V gene's germline CDR1 is SEHNR and CDR2 FQNEAQ (reference sequence). V was trimmed by 1 base and J by 3 bases, leaving 6 bases between them. The CDR3: CASSLVESNEKLFF. The CDR3 coding sequence is TGTGCCAGCAGCTTAGTAGAGTCTAATGAAAAACTGTTTTTT.

The genes are TRBV19 and TRBJ1-5; D may be TRBD1 (6 bases). CDR3 length equals 17 residues. Germline CDR1 is LNHDA and CDR2 is SQIVND (reference sequence). Between the trimmed V and J ends, which lost 3 bases and 5 bases, there was a span of 20 bases. CDR3 nucleotide sequence: TGTGCCAGTAGTATGGGAGGGGTCAGGGGTCTCCATCAGCCCCAGCATTTT. This sequence encodes CASSMGGVRGLHQPQHF. Using reference TRBV19 and TRBJ1-5 for the parts outside the CDR3, the full variable domain is DGGITQSPKYLFRKEGQNVTLSCEQNLNHDAMYWYRQDPGQGLRLIYYSQIVNDFQKGDIAEGYSVSREKKESFPLTVTSAQKNPTAFYLCASSMGGVRGLHQPQHFGDGTRLSIL.

The chain joins TRBV30 to TRBJ1-2, with TRBD1 matching 7 bases. The CDR3 spans 17 residues. Germline V gives CDR1 GTSNPN, CDR2 SVGIG (reference sequence). With V trimmed by 2 bases and J by 0 bases, 12 bases remained unmatched. The chain's CDR3 is CAWSSPGQAQTNYGYTF. The CDR3 DNA reads as TGTGCCTGGAGTTCTCCTGGACAGGCACAGACTAACTATGGCTACACCTTC. The whole variable domain, filled in from reference TRBV30 and TRBJ1-2, reads SQTIHQWPATLVQPVGSPLSLECTVEGTSNPNLYWYRQAAGRGLQLLFYSVGIGQISSEVPQNLSASRPQDRQFILSSKKLLLSDSGFYLCAWSSPGQAQTNYGYTFGSGTRLTVV.

The genes are TRBV7-2 and TRBJ2-7, with a weak D call TRBD1 (5 bases). V lost 0 bases, J lost 2 bases, and 8 bases lay in between. This CDR3 spans 14 amino acids. The germline CDR1 and CDR2 sequences are SGHTA and FQGNSA. CDR3 residues: CASSLAQGTYEQYF. CDR3 coding DNA: TGTGCCAGCAGCTTAGCTCAGGGAACCTACGAGCAGTACTTC. The entire variable domain, with the rest obtained from reference TRBV7-2 and TRBJ2-7, is as follows: GAGVSQSPSNKVTEKGKDVELRCDPISGHTALYWYRQSLGQGLEFLIYFQGNSAPDKSGLPSDRFSAERTGGSVSTLTIQRTQQEDSAVYLCASSLAQGTYEQYFGPGTRLTVT.

The V call is TRBV14, the J call TRBJ2-1; 8 bases agree with TRBD2. Germline V gene sequence: CDR1 SGHDN, CDR2 FVKESK. The CDR3 is 15 residues long. The J segment lost 5 bases and the V segment lost 1 base, leaving 4 bases of the junction unmatched. CDR3 sequence reads: CASSQVGGGHNEQFF. The CDR3 DNA follows: TGTGCCAGCAGCCAAGTAGGCGGGGGGCACAATGAGCAGTTCTTC.

The chain couples TRBV2 to TRBJ2-3, with 8 bases aligning to TRBD2. The CDR3 sequence is 15 residues long. The J segment lost 5 bases and the V segment lost 3 bases, leaving 7 bases of the junction unmatched. The germline gives CDR1 SNHLY, CDR2 FYNNEI. The CDR3 DNA is TGTGCCAGCAGTGATTGGCGGGAGGAGGTAGATACGCAGTATTTT. Protein: CASSDWREEVDTQYF.

V and J are TRBV21-1 and TRBJ1-5. TRBV21-1 is a pseudogene. The CDR3 has 12 residues. The CDR3, as DNA: TGTGCCAGCAGCAAATTAGATCAGCCCCAGCATTTT. This sequence encodes CASSKLDQPQHF.

The table lists this clone with a few counts. This sequence joins TRBV3-1 (or the pseudogene TRBV3-2) and TRBJ2-5; 8 bases agree with TRBD1. The J segment lost 5 bases and the V segment lost 4 bases, leaving 6 bases of the junction unmatched. This CDR3 contains 14 residues. In germline, CDR1 is LGHDT, CDR2 YNNKEL (reference sequence). The CDR3 protein is CASSPRGLGETQYF. CDR3 bases: TGTGCCAGCAGCCCCAGGGGGCTGGGGGAGACCCAGTACTTC.

This chain joins TRBV30 and TRBJ1-2; tentatively, D is TRBD1 (5 bases). V dropped 7 bases and J dropped 8 bases, with 23 bases sitting between them. The germline V gene encodes CDR1 GTSNPN and CDR2 SVGIG (reference sequence). The CDR3 runs 14 residues. This CDR3 is CASTLGGDSMGYTF. The CDR3 region has the DNA TGTGCCTCCACCCTGGGGGGAGACTCTATGGGCTACACCTTC.

The chain carries TRBV5-6 and TRBJ2-3; 7 bases match TRBD2. The CDR3 runs 16 residues. Losses at the gene ends were 0 bases for V and 2 bases for J; bases not matched to a gene: 6. The germline gives CDR1 SGHDT, CDR2 YYEEEE. The CDR3 DNA reads TGTGCCAGCAGCTTGGAGACTAGCCAAACCACAGATACGCAGTATTTT. This encodes CASSLETSQTTDTQYF.

This clone was found a few times. Other DNA variants within this sample encode the same CDR3. The CDR3 DNA reads TGTGCCAGCAGCCAAGCCCCTCCCCGGACAGCCTATGGCTACACCTTC. It translates to CASSQAPPRTAYGYTF. The chain employs TRBV3-1 (or the pseudogene TRBV3-2) and TRBJ1-2; D possibly corresponds to TRBD1 (6 bases). V gave up 1 base and J gave up 4 bases, with 16 bases separating them. The V gene's germline CDR1 is LGHDT and CDR2 YNNKEL (reference sequence). The CDR3 is 16 residues long.

The CDR3 DNA sequence: TGTGCCTGGAGTTTCCCTAACTACGGGAACACCATATATTTT. Translating gives CAWSFPNYGNTIYF. The V call is TRBV30, the J call TRBJ1-3, with D unclear. V was trimmed by 2 bases and J by 7 bases, leaving 15 bases between them. Germline CDR1 and CDR2: GTSNPN and SVGIG (reference sequence). The CDR3 has 14 amino acids.